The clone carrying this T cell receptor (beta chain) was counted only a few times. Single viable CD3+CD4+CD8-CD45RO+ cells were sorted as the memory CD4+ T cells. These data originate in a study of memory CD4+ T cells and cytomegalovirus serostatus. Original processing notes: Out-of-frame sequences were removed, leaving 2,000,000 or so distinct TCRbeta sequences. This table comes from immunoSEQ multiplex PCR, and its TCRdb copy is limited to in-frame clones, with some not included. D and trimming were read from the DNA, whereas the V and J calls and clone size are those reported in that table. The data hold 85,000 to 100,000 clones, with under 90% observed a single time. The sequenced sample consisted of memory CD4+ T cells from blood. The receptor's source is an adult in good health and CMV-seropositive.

CDR3 residues: CASSPGLAGGLGEQYF. CDR3 bases: TGTGCCAGCAGCCCCGGACTAGCGGGAGGGCTAGGGGAGCAGTACTTC. J is TRBJ2-7 and V is TRBV11-2; 15 nucleotides align to TRBD2. The V gene's germline CDR1 is SGHAT and CDR2 FQNNGV. The V segment lost 5 bases and the J segment 7 bases; nucleotides outside the gene matches: 9. The CDR3 has 16 amino acids.